The 14 T cell receptor beta chains below were found in one sample sequenced in a study of T cells expressing NK-cell markers. For each CDR3 protein, TCRdb gives one entry from its re-call of the 5' RACE reads, without DNA. In total, the table holds a few hundred thousand distinct CDR3 sequences. The sample taken for sequencing was blood T cells: a sorted CD56 or NKG2C T cell subset, CD4+ or CD8+ T cells, or bulk PBMC T cells (not recorded which). All receptors come from a man aged 18 to 69 in good health.

The chain recombines TRBV3-1 with TRBJ1-6. The CDR3 runs 13 residues. Germline assignment: CDR1 LGHDT and CDR2 YNNKEL (reference sequence). This chain's CDR3 is CASSHRRDSPLHF.

The genes are TRBV10-3 and TRBJ1-3. Germline CDR1 is ENHRY and CDR2 is SYGVKD. This CDR3 is 15 amino acids long. This CDR3 is CAISESGLAGNTIYF.

This chain joins TRBV6-5 and TRBJ1-1. The CDR3 covers 14 residues. CDR1 is MNHEY, CDR2 SVGAGI, per germline. The CDR3 reads CASSYQFSGTEAFF.

This chain joins TRBV27 and TRBJ2-6. CDR3 size: 17 residues. Germline V gives CDR1 MNHEY, CDR2 SMNVEV (reference sequence). CDR3 loop: CASSTGPLVSGANVLTF.

The chain is built from TRBV9 and TRBJ2-7; the TCRdb D gene call, TRBD1, has no DNA to confirm it. The CDR3 has 14 amino acids. Germline values: CDR1 SGDLS, CDR2 YYNGEE. The CDR3 protein is CASSVGARGGEQYF. The whole variable domain, filled in from reference TRBV9 and TRBJ2-7, reads DSGVTQTPKHLITATGQRVTLRCSPRSGDLSVYWYQQSLDQGLQFLIQYYNGEERAKGNILERFSAQQFPDLHSELNLSSLELGDSALYFCASSVGARGGEQYFGPGTRLTVT.

This chain joins TRBV7-3 and TRBJ2-3; absent DNA, TCRdb's TRBD1 call cannot be checked. This CDR3 is built from 17 residues. Germline V lookup: CDR1 SGHTA, CDR2 FQGTGA. This CDR3 reads CASSLRRTGGASDTQYF.

This chain connects TRBV6-1 to TRBJ1-1; TCRdb names TRBD1, which stays unverified in the absence of DNA. CDR1 is MNHNS and CDR2 is SASEGT in the germline V gene. CDR3 size: 15 residues. The CDR3 protein is CASTHLRGWDTEAFF.

The rearrangement links TRBV7-6 to TRBJ1-6. The CDR3 is 14 amino acids. Germline V gene lookup returns CDR1 SGHVS and CDR2 FNYEAQ. The CDR3 protein is CASSLARVNSPLHF.

The J gene is TRBJ2-3, the V gene TRBV9. The CDR3 extends over 14 amino acids. Looked up from germline, CDR1 is SGDLS and CDR2 is YYNGEE. This CDR3 reads CASSVSASGDTQYF.

This chain connects TRBV5-1 to TRBJ2-2; TCRdb selects TRBD2, and the lack of DNA leaves this call unchecked. CDR1 and CDR2 from the germline V gene are SGHRS and YFSETQ. This CDR3 region has 15 residues. The CDR3 reads CASSSRLERPPELFF.

V usage is TRBV5-1 and J usage is TRBJ2-3; TCRdb's assignment of TRBD2 cannot be checked, as there is no DNA. The CDR3 contains 17 residues. Germline V CDR1 and CDR2: SGHRS, YFSETQ. The CDR3 protein is CASSSRGYSGGRDTQYF.

CDR3 in amino acids: CASSQEAGGPDEQFF. The V and J genes are TRBV12-3 or TRBV12-4 and TRBJ2-1; the D call of TRBD2 rests on TCRdb alone, since no DNA is present to check it. The CDR3 extends over 15 amino acids.

The rearrangement joins TRBV7-9 to TRBJ2-5. Germline V lookup: CDR1 SEHNR, CDR2 FQNEAQ (reference sequence). The CDR3 has 13 residues. CDR3 sequence reads: CASSQHGQETQYF.

This chain joins TRBV19 and TRBJ2-7; lacking DNA, the TRBD1 call made by TCRdb goes unchecked. Per the germline V gene, CDR1 is LNHDA and CDR2 is SQIVND (reference sequence). The CDR3 is made up of 15 amino acids. The CDR3 loop is CASSRGTGPSYEQYF.